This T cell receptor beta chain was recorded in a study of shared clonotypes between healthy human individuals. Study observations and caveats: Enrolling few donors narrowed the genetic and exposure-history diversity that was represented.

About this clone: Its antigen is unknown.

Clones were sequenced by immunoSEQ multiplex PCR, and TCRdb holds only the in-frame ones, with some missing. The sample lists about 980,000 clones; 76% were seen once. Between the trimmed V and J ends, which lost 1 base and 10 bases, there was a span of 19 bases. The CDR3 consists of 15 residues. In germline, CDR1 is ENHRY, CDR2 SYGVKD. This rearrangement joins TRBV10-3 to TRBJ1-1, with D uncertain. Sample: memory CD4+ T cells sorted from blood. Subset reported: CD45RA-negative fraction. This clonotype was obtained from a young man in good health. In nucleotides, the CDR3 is TGTGCCATCAGTGAGTATGGAGGGCAGGTCGGTGGAGCTTTCTTT. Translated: CAISEYGGQVGGAFF.